This is a list of T cell receptor beta chains from one sample in a study of control samples from healthy donors and cancer patients. The data were produced by immunoSEQ multiplex PCR, yet TCRdb's version contains in-frame clones alone and is incomplete. The sample lists 120,000 or so clones, around 90% occurring once. The sequenced sample consisted of blood. These receptors originate from a man aged 50 to 60 in good health. Each CDR3 is given with its conserved first and last residue. Each record gives: V gene, clone size, D gene, J gene, CDR3 protein, CDR3 DNA. A D gene is named only where the DNA matches it firmly. Clone size is not always given. Where it is, it says once, few, many or a class for expanded clones.

v_call: TRBV5-1
clone_size: .
d_call: TRBD1
j_call: TRBJ2-2
cdr3_aa: CASSFGTGPNTGELFF
cdr3_nt: TGCGCCAGCAGCTTCGGGACAGGGCCCAACACCGGGGAGCTGTTTTTT

v_call: TRBV5-1
clone_size: .
d_call: TRBD1
j_call: TRBJ1-2
cdr3_aa: CASSLVAGGRYGYTF
cdr3_nt: TGCGCCAGCAGCTTGGTGGCAGGGGGCCGATATGGCTACACCTTC

v_call: TRBV10-2
clone_size: .
d_call: TRBD1
j_call: TRBJ1-5
cdr3_aa: CASDRTGDFSSNQPQHF
cdr3_nt: TGCGCCAGCGACCGGACAGGCGACTTTTCTAGCAATCAGCCCCAGCATTTT

v_call: TRBV19
clone_size: few
d_call: .
j_call: TRBJ1-5
cdr3_aa: CASTGTGNQPQHF
cdr3_nt: TGTGCCAGTACAGGGACCGGCAATCAGCCCCAGCATTTT

v_call: TRBV11-1
clone_size: .
d_call: .
j_call: TRBJ2-7
cdr3_aa: CASSWDPGQSGYEQYF
cdr3_nt: TGTGCCAGCAGCTGGGACCCGGGGCAGTCGGGTTACGAGCAGTACTTC

v_call: TRBV6-5
clone_size: few
d_call: TRBD1
j_call: TRBJ1-2
cdr3_aa: CASREGTGGPYGYTF
cdr3_nt: TGTGCCAGTCGGGAGGGGACAGGGGGCCCTTATGGCTACACCTTC

v_call: TRBV7-9
clone_size: few
d_call: .
j_call: TRBJ1-6
cdr3_aa: CASSLEWGHSPLHF
cdr3_nt: TGTGCCAGCAGCTTAGAGTGGGGCCATTCACCCCTCCACTTT

v_call: TRBV27
clone_size: .
d_call: .
j_call: TRBJ1-6
cdr3_aa: CASSQMENSPLHF
cdr3_nt: TGTGCCAGCAGTCAAATGGAGAATTCACCCCTCCACTTT

v_call: TRBV10-3
clone_size: .
d_call: TRBD1
j_call: TRBJ2-3
cdr3_aa: CATGDRGNLDTQYF
cdr3_nt: TGTGCCACTGGGGACAGGGGGAATTTAGATACGCAGTATTTT

v_call: TRBV11-2
clone_size: .
d_call: .
j_call: TRBJ1-4
cdr3_aa: CASSPGALNEKLFF
cdr3_nt: TGTGCCAGCAGCCCGGGTGCCCTCAATGAAAAACTGTTTTTT

v_call: TRBV7-8
clone_size: .
d_call: .
j_call: TRBJ1-1
cdr3_aa: CASSGHRAAEAFF
cdr3_nt: TGTGCCAGCAGCGGCCACAGGGCGGCTGAAGCTTTCTTT

v_call: TRBV6-5
clone_size: .
d_call: .
j_call: TRBJ2-5
cdr3_aa: CASSYSGETQYF
cdr3_nt: TGTGCCAGCAGTTACTCGGGGGAGACCCAGTACTTC

v_call: TRBV5-1
clone_size: .
d_call: TRBD1
j_call: TRBJ1-1
cdr3_aa: CASSFVTGVGDTEAFF
cdr3_nt: TGCGCCAGCAGCTTCGTGACAGGGGTCGGAGACACTGAAGCTTTCTTT

v_call: TRBV30
clone_size: .
d_call: .
j_call: TRBJ2-7
cdr3_aa: CAWGSSYEQYF
cdr3_nt: TGTGCCTGGGGATCATCCTACGAGCAGTACTTC

v_call: TRBV7-7
clone_size: .
d_call: TRBD2
j_call: TRBJ2-1
cdr3_aa: CASSLGGGAGEQFF
cdr3_nt: TGTGCCAGCAGCTTAGGCGGGGGGGCCGGGGAGCAGTTCTTC

v_call: TRBV27
clone_size: .
d_call: TRBD1
j_call: TRBJ2-3
cdr3_aa: CASRTGQLGDTQYF
cdr3_nt: TGTGCCAGCAGGACGGGACAGTTAGGAGATACGCAGTATTTT

v_call: TRBV11-2
clone_size: .
d_call: TRBD1
j_call: TRBJ2-5
cdr3_aa: CASSPRQGGETQYF
cdr3_nt: TGTGCCAGCAGCCCGCGACAGGGTGGGGAGACCCAGTACTTC

v_call: TRBV27
clone_size: .
d_call: TRBD1
j_call: TRBJ1-1
cdr3_aa: CASSRGGREAFF
cdr3_nt: TGTGCCAGCAGTCGAGGGGGCAGGGAAGCTTTCTTT

v_call: TRBV10-1
clone_size: .
d_call: TRBD2
j_call: TRBJ2-7
cdr3_aa: CASNQGLSGGPYEQYF
cdr3_nt: TGCGCCAGCAACCAGGGTTTAAGCGGGGGGCCCTACGAGCAGTACTTC

v_call: TRBV6-6
clone_size: .
d_call: .
j_call: TRBJ1-6
cdr3_aa: CASSYRGGNSPLHF
cdr3_nt: TGTGCCAGCAGTTACCGAGGGGGTAATTCACCCCTCCACTTT

v_call: TRBV7-8
clone_size: .
d_call: .
j_call: TRBJ1-5
cdr3_aa: CASSPAVEGHQPQHF
cdr3_nt: TGTGCCAGCAGCCCCGCGGTCGAGGGGCATCAGCCCCAGCATTTT

v_call: TRBV7-2
clone_size: .
d_call: TRBD1
j_call: TRBJ1-1
cdr3_aa: CASSSTGTGGTEAFF
cdr3_nt: TGTGCCAGCAGCTCCACCGGGACAGGGGGCACTGAAGCTTTCTTT

v_call: TRBV27
clone_size: .
d_call: .
j_call: TRBJ1-1
cdr3_aa: CASSSETGDQMNTEAFF
cdr3_nt: TGTGCCAGCAGTTCTGAGACGGGGGACCAAATGAACACTGAAGCTTTCTTT

v_call: TRBV3-1/TRBV3-2
clone_size: .
d_call: TRBD2
j_call: TRBJ2-5
cdr3_aa: CASSSRTSGGIETQYF
cdr3_nt: TGTGCCAGCAGCTCTAGGACTAGCGGGGGGATAGAGACCCAGTACTTC

v_call: TRBV12-5
clone_size: .
d_call: .
j_call: TRBJ1-1
cdr3_aa: CASGLLMNTEAFF
cdr3_nt: TGTGCTAGTGGTTTGTTGATGAACACTGAAGCTTTCTTT

v_call: TRBV27
clone_size: once
d_call: TRBD1
j_call: TRBJ2-7
cdr3_aa: CASSVPGTVLYEQYF
cdr3_nt: TGTGCCAGCAGTGTCCCAGGGACAGTTCTCTACGAGCAGTACTTC

v_call: TRBV24-1
clone_size: .
d_call: .
j_call: TRBJ2-3
cdr3_aa: CATSDSRQTDTQYF
cdr3_nt: TGTGCCACCAGTGATTCGAGACAGACAGATACGCAGTATTTT

v_call: TRBV4-2
clone_size: .
d_call: TRBD2
j_call: TRBJ2-1
cdr3_aa: CASSQVTGGSHNEQFF
cdr3_nt: TGTGCCAGCAGCCAAGTGACGGGGGGGTCCCACAATGAGCAGTTCTTC

v_call: TRBV5-4
clone_size: .
d_call: .
j_call: TRBJ1-1
cdr3_aa: CASSSPRTGTANTEAFF
cdr3_nt: TGTGCCAGCAGCTCCCCCCGTACGGGGACTGCGAACACTGAAGCTTTCTTT

v_call: TRBV24-1
clone_size: .
d_call: .
j_call: TRBJ1-2
cdr3_aa: CATSDPGGDGYTF
cdr3_nt: TGTGCCACCAGTGATCCCGGGGGCGATGGCTACACCTTC

v_call: TRBV9
clone_size: .
d_call: .
j_call: TRBJ2-6
cdr3_aa: CASSVEGSGANVLTF
cdr3_nt: TGTGCCAGCAGCGTAGAGGGCTCTGGGGCCAACGTCCTGACTTTC

v_call: TRBV4-2
clone_size: .
d_call: TRBD1
j_call: TRBJ2-3
cdr3_aa: CASSQGQGRDTQYF
cdr3_nt: TGTGCCAGCAGCCAAGGACAGGGGAGAGATACGCAGTATTTT

v_call: TRBV9
clone_size: .
d_call: .
j_call: TRBJ2-1
cdr3_aa: CASSSLLQNEQFF
cdr3_nt: TGTGCCAGCAGCTCACTCCTCCAAAATGAGCAGTTCTTC

v_call: TRBV6-5
clone_size: .
d_call: TRBD1
j_call: TRBJ1-1
cdr3_aa: CASSTGQGFTEAFF
cdr3_nt: TGTGCCAGCAGTACGGGACAGGGCTTCACTGAAGCTTTCTTT

v_call: TRBV5-1
clone_size: .
d_call: .
j_call: TRBJ1-1
cdr3_aa: CASSLAALGTEAFF
cdr3_nt: TGCGCCAGCAGCTTGGCCGCCCTCGGCACTGAAGCTTTCTTT

v_call: TRBV24-1
clone_size: .
d_call: TRBD1
j_call: TRBJ2-3
cdr3_aa: CATSDPGQGTDTQYF
cdr3_nt: TGTGCCACCAGTGATCCCGGACAGGGAACAGATACGCAGTATTTT